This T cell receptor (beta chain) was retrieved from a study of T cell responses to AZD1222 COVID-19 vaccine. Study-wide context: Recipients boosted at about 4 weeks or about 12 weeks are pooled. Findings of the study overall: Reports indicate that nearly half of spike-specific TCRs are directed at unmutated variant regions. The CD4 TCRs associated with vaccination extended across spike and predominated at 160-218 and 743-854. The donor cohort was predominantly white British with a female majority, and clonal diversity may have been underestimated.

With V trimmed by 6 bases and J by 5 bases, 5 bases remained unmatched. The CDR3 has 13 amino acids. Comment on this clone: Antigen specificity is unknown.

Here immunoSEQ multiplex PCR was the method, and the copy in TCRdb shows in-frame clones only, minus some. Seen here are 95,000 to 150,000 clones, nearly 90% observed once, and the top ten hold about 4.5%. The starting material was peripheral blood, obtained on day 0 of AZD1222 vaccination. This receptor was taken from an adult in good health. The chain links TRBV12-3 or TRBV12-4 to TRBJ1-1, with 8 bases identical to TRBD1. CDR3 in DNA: TGTGCCAGCAGGGACAGGGTAGGTACTGAAGCTTTCTTT. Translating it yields CASRDRVGTEAFF.